This T cell receptor (beta chain) came from a study of vaccination and CD4 T cells after COVID-19. The study's findings and limits: It was observed that, in convalescent patients, a median about 83% of reactive clones arose only post-vaccination.

An Oncomine TCR Beta short-read assay was used to sequence the DNA from cultured CD4+ T cells. The template was genomic DNA from cultured CD4+ T cells. MiXCR, applied by TCRdb to the PCR reads, yields one record per CDR3 protein. Here the sample spans 25,000 to 30,000 distinct CDR3 sequences, around 60% being singletons. Treatment reported: approximately 11-day PBMC culture with coronavirus spike peptide pools or control peptides (ViraFEST assay). Germline trimming cut 0 bases from V and 1 base from J; bases unmatched to any gene: 3. Germline V lookup: CDR1 SGHNT, CDR2 YYREEE (reference sequence). The CDR3 has 15 residues. There are a few counts of this clonotype. Its antigen is unknown.

This TCR was sampled from a human donor who received a COVID-19 vaccine. The source was CD4+ T cells from blood, cultured in vitro, collected after SARS-CoV-2 vaccination. This chain uses TRBV5-4 with TRBJ1-1; TRBD1 agrees at 7 bases. CDR3 coding DNA: TGTGCCAGCAGCTTGGTAGGGGGCGCGAACACTGAAGCTTTCTTT. Its translation is CASSLVGGANTEAFF.